These 7 T cell receptor beta chains were sequenced from one sample in a study of patients and donors after allogeneic stem cell transplantation. TCRdb re-called the RT-PCR reads with MiXCR, one entry per CDR3 protein. The sample yields about 230,000 distinct CDR3 sequences, 12% to 15% seen once. Sequenced: blood, either unsorted or a sorted T cell fraction (not recorded which). These receptors were obtained from a human donor who was either an allogeneic HSCT recipient or a stem cell or donor lymphocyte infusion donor (not recorded which). It is not recorded whose cells these are; they may come from a transplant donor.

Many counts were recorded for this clonotype. The chain employs TRBV4-3 and TRBJ2-2; no clear D. CDR1 LGHNA and CDR2 YSLEER come from the germline V gene. The CDR3 is 15 residues long. V shed 4 bases and J shed 5 bases, with 14 bases lying between them. The CDR3 DNA sequence: TGCGCCAGCAGCCGTGGGATACTCGAGACCGGGGAGCTGTTTTTT. Residues: CASSRGILETGELFF.

This clonotype has a count of ten or more. The chain has TRBV29-1 and TRBJ1-1, with no clear D. Germline V lookup: CDR1 SQVTM, CDR2 ANQGSEA. The CDR3 covers 12 residues. The V end lost 6 bases, the J end lost 3 bases, and 11 bases lay between the germline ends. CDR3 loop: CSVSHGDTEAFF. The DNA of the CDR3 is TGCAGCGTATCCCACGGAGACACTGAAGCTTTCTTT.

The chain links TRBV20-1 to TRBJ1-2, with D hard to call. The CDR3 loop spans 12 amino acids. V gave up 6 bases and J gave up 8 bases, with 16 bases separating them. Germline assignment: CDR1 DFQATT and CDR2 SNEGSKA (reference sequence). The CDR3 spells CSAGRSSGGYTF. The CDR3 DNA sequence: TGCAGTGCAGGGCGCAGCTCGGGGGGCTACACCTTC.

This clonotype showed up just a few times. The chain employs TRBV25-1 and TRBJ2-7; D could derive from TRBD1 or TRBD2 (5 bases each). V shed 2 bases and J shed 4 bases, with 18 bases lying between them. Germline-derived CDR1 and CDR2 are MGHDK and SYGVNS. This CDR3 comprises 16 residues. This CDR3 is CASSEISGPPGYEQYF. The CDR3 DNA is TGTGCCAGCAGTGAAATTTCGGGGCCACCGGGGTACGAGCAGTACTTC.

The chain combines TRBV2 with TRBJ2-3; maybe TRBD1 (5 bases). V dropped 7 bases and J dropped 2 bases, with 13 bases sitting between them. The CDR3 totals 14 residues. The germline CDR1 and CDR2 sequences are SNHLY and FYNNEI. The DNA of the CDR3 is TGTGCCAGCAAAGTTTCTGGGGCCACAGATACGCAGTATTTT. Translated, it gives CASKVSGATDTQYF.

At least ten counts were recorded for this clonotype. The chain recombines TRBV2 with TRBJ2-5; D uncertain. Trimming removed 7 bases from V and 1 base from J, with 4 bases in between. CDR1 is SNHLY, CDR2 FYNNEI, per germline. The CDR3 sequence is 11 residues long. CDR3 amino acids: CASTSQETQYF. DNA of the CDR3: TGTGCCAGCACCTCCCAAGAGACCCAGTACTTC.

In its sample, this clonotype was seen a few times. The junction shows a germline mismatch at one end, possibly a read error. The chain links TRBV7-9 to TRBJ2-5; D tentatively fits TRBD1 or TRBD2 (5 bases each). The CDR3 runs to 14 residues. Germline V CDR1 and CDR2: SEHNR, FQNEAQ (reference sequence). DNA for the CDR3: TGTGCCAGCAGTTTAGAGCGGCCAGGGGAGACCCAGTACTTC. Translating gives CASSLERPGETQYF.